Below are 27 T cell receptor beta chains sequenced from a single sample in a study of beta chain features in type 1 diabetes listed by TCRdb under 2018. Library preparation was by the immunoSEQ multiplex PCR assay. The High Capacity cDNA Reverse Transcription Kit was used to reverse transcribe all of the isolated RNA, meaning that expressed TCRB transcripts were what got sequenced. The table comes from immuneACCESS by way of TCRdb, which keeps in-frame sequences with V and J called. Part of the clones is missing from these tables; in studies checked, under half for an unresolved V gene and the rest for unknown reasons. The sample records roughly 370,000 clones, approximately 13% of which are singletons. Together, the top ten hold about 0.034% of the sample. The source material was naive CD4+ T cells from blood. According to the study, the label for this sample's cell subset or site signals: true naive CD4+ T cells. The receptors were gathered from a man aged 25 to 40 in good health.

This clone was detected a few times. V gene TRBV9 combines with J gene TRBJ1-3, with D hard to call. The CDR3 is made up of 20 amino acids. CDR1 is SGDLS, CDR2 YYNGEE, per germline. Trimming took 3 bases from V and 0 from J, leaving 25 bases between them. CDR3 sequence: CASSASPSEWARFSGNTIYF. The DNA of the CDR3 is TGTGCCAGCAGCGCAAGCCCCTCTGAGTGGGCCAGGTTCTCTGGAAACACCATATATTTT. Based on the CDR3 plus reference TRBV9 and TRBJ1-3, the full variable domain is DSGVTQTPKHLITATGQRVTLRCSPRSGDLSVYWYQQSLDQGLQFLIQYYNGEERAKGNILERFSAQQFPDLHSELNLSSLELGDSALYFCASSASPSEWARFSGNTIYFGEGSWLTVV.

This clone was detected only a few times. The chain employs TRBV14 and TRBJ2-7, with 11 positions matching TRBD1. Looked up from germline, CDR1 is SGHDN and CDR2 is FVKESK. This CDR3 contains 12 residues. After removal of 4 bases from V and 13 bases from J, the junction contained 6 bases not matched to a gene. CDR3: CASSLGTGGIYV. In DNA, the CDR3 is TGTGCCAGCAGCCTGGGGACAGGGGGTATTTACGTC.

The chain uses TRBV9 and TRBJ2-1, with TRBD2 identical over 11 bases. This CDR3 spans 17 amino acids. From germline, CDR1 is SGDLS and CDR2 YYNGEE. Germline trimming cut 3 bases from V and 8 bases from J; bases unmatched to any gene: 13. The CDR3 reads CASSEGLAGSSRHEQFF. The CDR3 nucleotides read TGTGCCAGCAGCGAAGGACTAGCGGGTTCAAGTAGGCATGAGCAGTTCTTC.

CDR3 nucleotides: TGTGCCAGCAGCACGGGGACAGTCGAACGGCAGTACTTC. Translation gives CASSTGTVERQYF. This chain uses TRBV7-2 with TRBJ2-7; 7 positions agree with TRBD1. Trimming at V came to 5 bases and at J to 9 bases, leaving 10 bases not matched to a gene. The CDR3 length is 13 residues. The germline gives CDR1 SGHTA, CDR2 FQGNSA. The whole variable domain, filled in from reference TRBV7-2 and TRBJ2-7, reads GAGVSQSPSNKVTEKGKDVELRCDPISGHTALYWYRQSLGQGLEFLIYFQGNSAPDKSGLPSDRFSAERTGGSVSTLTIQRTQQEDSAVYLCASSTGTVERQYFGPGTRLTVT.

This clone was detected a few times. The chain recombines TRBV7-2 with TRBJ2-1; D is unclear. V was trimmed by 1 base and J by 4 bases, leaving 8 bases between them. This CDR3 has 14 amino acids. From germline, CDR1 is SGHTA and CDR2 FQGNSA. CDR3 nucleotides: TGTGCCAGCAGCTTAGTCTACGAATACAATGAGCAGTTCTTC. It yields the protein CASSLVYEYNEQFF.

This clone was seen more than once but under ten times. The J gene is TRBJ2-1, the V gene TRBV19; possibly TRBD2 for D (6 bases). The CDR3 sequence is 13 residues long. The V and J ends lost 7 bases and 6 bases respectively, with 13 bases between them. Germline V CDR1 and CDR2: LNHDA, SQIVND (reference sequence). This CDR3 is CASMELARNEQFF. The CDR3 DNA reads TGTGCCAGTATGGAACTAGCCCGCAATGAGCAGTTCTTC.

The chain joins TRBV2 to TRBJ1-1, with 8 bases that match TRBD1. After removal of 8 bases from V and 5 bases from J, the junction contained 13 bases not matched to a gene. There are 15 residues in the CDR3. Germline lookup yields CDR1 SNHLY and CDR2 FYNNEI. The CDR3 bases are TGTGCCAGCGGAGTGGCAGGGGGCAGATTAACTGAAGCTTTCTTT. Translated: CASGVAGGRLTEAFF.

The rearrangement joins TRBV30 to TRBJ2-6; no firm D call. This CDR3 has 13 amino acids. Germline V lookup: CDR1 GTSNPN, CDR2 SVGIG (reference sequence). Trimming removed 3 bases at V and 0 bases at J, with 3 bases between. The DNA of the CDR3 is TGTGCCTGGAGGAACTCTGGGGCCAACGTCCTGACTTTC. Its protein product is CAWRNSGANVLTF.

This chain connects TRBV29-1 to TRBJ1-1, with TRBD1 identical over 8 bases. Germline-derived CDR1 and CDR2 are SQVTM and ANQGSEA. J was trimmed by 0 bases and V by 7 bases; bases with no gene match: 4. The CDR3 totals 13 residues. The CDR3 DNA reads TGCAGCGGCCGACAGGGGCTGAACACTGAAGCTTTCTTT. This encodes CSGRQGLNTEAFF.

This chain joins TRBV6-1 and TRBJ1-1; 7 nucleotides line up with TRBD1. The J segment lost 0 bases and the V segment lost 8 bases, leaving 9 bases of the junction unmatched. This CDR3 is built from 15 residues. Germline CDR1 and CDR2: MNHNS and SASEGT. The DNA of the CDR3 is TGTGCCAGCCTCGACAGGGATCGCCTGAACACTGAAGCTTTCTTT. It translates to CASLDRDRLNTEAFF.

This clone has just a few counts. This chain connects TRBV4-3 to TRBJ2-5; no reliable D call. Trimming removed 2 bases from V and 1 base from J, with 14 bases in between. The CDR3 covers 16 residues. Germline V gene data show CDR1 as LGHNA and CDR2 as YSLEER. Here the CDR3 DNA reads TGCGCCAGCAGCCAAAGCTGGATTCGTTCCCAAGAGACCCAGTACTTC. Translating it yields CASSQSWIRSQETQYF.

The chain combines TRBV29-1 with TRBJ2-3; D is perhaps TRBD1 (6 bases). Trimming stripped 7 bases from V and 2 bases from J, with 10 bases between. This CDR3 has 12 amino acids. Germline loops: CDR1 SQVTM, CDR2 ANQGSEA. CDR3 nucleotide sequence: TGCAGCGCTAGGGACAACACAGATACGCAGTATTTT. Its translation: CSARDNTDTQYF.

V gene TRBV9 combines with J gene TRBJ2-5; 8 bases map to TRBD2. This CDR3 is built from 15 residues. J gave up 7 bases and V 0 bases, and 8 bases lay outside the gene matches. Germline CDR1 and CDR2: SGDLS and YYNGEE. CDR3 residues: CASSVESGSRMTQYF. CDR3 DNA sequence: TGTGCCAGCAGCGTAGAGAGCGGGAGCAGGATGACCCAGTACTTC.

This clone was found a few times. V and J are TRBV7-2 and TRBJ2-5, with 8 bases matching TRBD2. Germline V CDR1 and CDR2: SGHTA, FQGNSA. The length of the CDR3 is 17 residues. J lost 5 bases, V lost 1 base, and 12 bases had no gene match. CDR3 region: CASSLERLAGKVETQYF. CDR3 bases: TGTGCCAGCAGCTTAGAGAGGCTAGCGGGTAAAGTGGAGACCCAGTACTTC.

This clone has just a few counts. The chain joins TRBV4-3 to TRBJ1-6; D remains ambiguous. Trimming took off 0 bases at V and 10 bases at J, with 7 bases between the two ends. The V gene's germline CDR1 is LGHNA and CDR2 YSLEER. This CDR3 has 13 residues. CDR3 region: CASSQDPGSPLHF. The CDR3, as DNA: TGCGCCAGCAGCCAAGATCCGGGGTCACCCCTCCACTTT.

This clone has more than one count but fewer than ten. V is TRBV7-8 and J is TRBJ2-7, with a tentative D call TRBD1 (6 bases). V lost 5 bases, J lost 9 bases, and 20 bases lay in between. Per germline, CDR1 SGHVS and CDR2 FQNEAQ. CDR3 length: 14 amino acids. The chain's CDR3 is CASSLGALDLRQYV. CDR3 DNA: TGTGCCAGCAGCCTGGGGGCCTTGGACCTTAGGCAGTACGTC.

This clone turned up a few times. The chain joins TRBV29-1 to TRBJ2-3; TRBD2 aligns across 14 bases. Trimming took 7 bases from V and 7 from J; bases not matched to a gene: 13. The CDR3 consists of 16 residues. Per the germline V gene, CDR1 is SQVTM and CDR2 is ANQGSEA. As DNA, the CDR3 is TGCAGCGGCTCACCCGGGACTAGCGGGGGTGGGAATACGCAGTATTTT. Translation: CSGSPGTSGGGNTQYF.

This clone showed up just a few times. The chain uses TRBV15 and TRBJ1-5, with a weak D call TRBD1 (6 bases). This CDR3 has 16 amino acids. Germline assignment: CDR1 LNHNV and CDR2 YYDKDF (reference sequence). V lost 1 base and J lost 4, with 14 bases in between. The CDR3 here is CATSRGLGTLNQPQHF. The CDR3 DNA reads TGTGCCACCAGCAGAGGCTTAGGGACATTAAATCAGCCCCAGCATTTT.

The table lists this clone with a few counts. This chain joins TRBV7-3 and TRBJ2-7; 14 positions match TRBD2. This CDR3 region has 18 residues. In germline, CDR1 is SGHTA, CDR2 FQGTGA. Trimming removed 5 bases from V and 2 bases from J; junction bases left unmatched: 11. CDR3 residues: CASSPGTSGSIPAYEQYV. The DNA of the CDR3 is TGTGCCAGCAGCCCCGGGACTAGCGGGAGTATTCCCGCCTACGAGCAGTACGTC.

In its sample, this clone was seen a few times. This sample includes further DNA sequences coding for the same CDR3. The chain uses TRBV19 and TRBJ2-5; D unclear. V was pared by 3 bases and J by 5 bases, with 4 bases between. The CDR3 totals 11 residues. The germline V gene has CDR1 LNHDA and CDR2 SQIVND (reference sequence). In nucleotides, the CDR3 is TGTGCCAGTAGTATGGGTGAGACCCAGTACTTC. Its translation: CASSMGETQYF.

This chain links TRBV30 with TRBJ1-5; 11 nucleotides agree with TRBD1. The CDR3 has 13 residues. Trimming at V came to 7 bases and at J to 5 bases, leaving 4 bases not matched to a gene. Per the germline V gene, CDR1 is GTSNPN and CDR2 is SVGIG (reference sequence). The CDR3 region is CALDRGRDQPQHF. The CDR3 bases are TGTGCCTTGGACAGGGGGCGCGATCAGCCCCAGCATTTT.

The chain uses TRBV5-1 and TRBJ2-1; D gene unclear. Trimming took off 3 bases at V and 1 base at J, with 14 bases between the two ends. CDR1 SGHRS and CDR2 YFSETQ come from the germline V gene. CDR3 length: 16 residues. As DNA, the CDR3 is TGCGCCAGCAGCTCGATCCTGAGCGTTTCCTACAATGAGCAGTTCTTC. It translates to CASSSILSVSYNEQFF.

This clone has more than one count but fewer than ten. The CDR3 DNA follows: TGCAGCGTGAGGGAGGGGACAGATACGCAGTATTTT. This codes for CSVREGTDTQYF. The V gene is TRBV29-1, the J gene TRBJ2-3; TRBD2 agrees at 7 bases. Trimming cost V 6 bases and J 3 bases; bases outside gene matches: 3. The germline V gene encodes CDR1 SQVTM and CDR2 ANQGSEA. The length of the CDR3 is 12 residues.

The chain employs TRBV6-1 and TRBJ2-5; possibly TRBD2 for D (5 bases). Germline V CDR1 and CDR2: MNHNS, SASEGT. V shed 7 bases and J shed 2 bases, with 11 bases lying between them. This CDR3 is 13 amino acids long. The CDR3 sequence is CASTGGAQETQYF. CDR3 nucleotide sequence: TGTGCCAGCACCGGAGGAGCACAAGAGACCCAGTACTTC.

This clone came up a few times. V gene TRBV30 combines with J gene TRBJ2-6; D gene uncertain. Germline V gene data show CDR1 as GTSNPN and CDR2 as SVGIG (reference sequence). The V end lost 5 bases, the J end lost 12 bases, and 14 bases lay between the germline ends. The CDR3 extends over 12 amino acids. The CDR3 bases are TGTGCCTGGGCCGCTGGGTTCAGCGTCCTGACTTTC. It encodes CAWAAGFSVLTF.

This chain uses TRBV6-5 with TRBJ2-5, with D uncertain. V was clipped by 1 base and J by 5 bases, with 11 bases between them. The germline CDR1 and CDR2 sequences are MNHEY and SVGAGI. CDR3 length equals 14 residues. CDR3 bases: TGTGCCAGCAGTTACTTTCGTGGATGGGAGACCCAGTACTTC. Its protein product is CASSYFRGWETQYF.

The chain couples TRBV9 to TRBJ2-1; 7 nucleotides align to TRBD1. CDR3 size: 15 residues. Germline V CDR1 and CDR2: SGDLS, YYNGEE. With 4 bases clipped from V and 5 bases from J, the junction kept 9 bases outside the gene matches. This chain's CDR3 is CASSPRQGTNNEQFF. CDR3 sequence (DNA): TGTGCCAGCAGCCCACGACAGGGAACCAACAATGAGCAGTTCTTC.